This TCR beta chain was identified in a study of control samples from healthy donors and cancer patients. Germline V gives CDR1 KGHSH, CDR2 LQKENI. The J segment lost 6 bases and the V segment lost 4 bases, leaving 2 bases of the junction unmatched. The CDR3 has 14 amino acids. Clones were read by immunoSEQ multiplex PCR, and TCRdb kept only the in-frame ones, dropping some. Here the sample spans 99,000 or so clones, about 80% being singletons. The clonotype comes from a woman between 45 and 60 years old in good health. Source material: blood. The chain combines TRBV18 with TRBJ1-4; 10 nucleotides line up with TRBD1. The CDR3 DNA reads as TGTGCCAGCTCACTAGGGACAGGGGATGAAAAACTGTTTTTT. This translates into CASSLGTGDEKLFF. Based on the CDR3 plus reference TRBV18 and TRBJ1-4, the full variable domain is NAGVMQNPRHLVRRRGQEARLRCSPMKGHSHVYWYRQLPEEGLKFMVYLQKENIIDESGMPKERFSAEFPKEGPSILRIQQVVRGDSAAYFCASSLGTGDEKLFFGSGTQLSVL.